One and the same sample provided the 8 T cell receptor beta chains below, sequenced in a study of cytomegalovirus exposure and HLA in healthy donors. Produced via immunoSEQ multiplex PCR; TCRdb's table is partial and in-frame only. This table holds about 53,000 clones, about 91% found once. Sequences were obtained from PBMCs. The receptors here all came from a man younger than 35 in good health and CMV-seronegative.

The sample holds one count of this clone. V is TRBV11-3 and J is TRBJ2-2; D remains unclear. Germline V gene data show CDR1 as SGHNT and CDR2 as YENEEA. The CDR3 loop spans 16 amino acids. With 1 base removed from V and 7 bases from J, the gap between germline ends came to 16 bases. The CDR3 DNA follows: TGTGCCAGCAGCTTAGTTACCTGGCCCGAAAGCGGGGAGCTGTTTTTT. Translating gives CASSLVTWPESGELFF. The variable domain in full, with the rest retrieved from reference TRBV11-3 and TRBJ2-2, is EAGVVQSPRYKIIEKKQPVAFWCNPISGHNTLYWYLQNLGQGPELLIRYENEEAVDDSQLPKDRFSAERLKGVDSTLKIQPAELGDSAVYLCASSLVTWPESGELFFGEGSRLTVL.

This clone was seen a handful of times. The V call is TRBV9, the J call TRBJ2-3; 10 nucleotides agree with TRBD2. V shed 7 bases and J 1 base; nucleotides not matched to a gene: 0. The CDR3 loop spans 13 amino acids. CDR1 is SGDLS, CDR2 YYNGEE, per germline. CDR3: CASGTSGTDTQYF. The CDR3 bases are TGTGCCAGCGGGACTAGCGGCACAGATACGCAGTATTTT.

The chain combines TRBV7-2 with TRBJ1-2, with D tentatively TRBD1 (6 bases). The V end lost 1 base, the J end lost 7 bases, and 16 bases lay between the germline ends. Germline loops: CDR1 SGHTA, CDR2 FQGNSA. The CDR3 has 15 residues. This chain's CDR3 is CASSLVFPDSTGYTF. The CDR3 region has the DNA TGTGCCAGCAGCTTAGTTTTCCCGGACAGCACTGGCTACACCTTC.

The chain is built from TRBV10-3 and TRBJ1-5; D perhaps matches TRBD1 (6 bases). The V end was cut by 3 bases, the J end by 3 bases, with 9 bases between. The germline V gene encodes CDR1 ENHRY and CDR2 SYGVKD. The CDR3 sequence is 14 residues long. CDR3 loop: CAISDTGFNQPQHF. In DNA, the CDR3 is TGTGCCATCAGTGACACAGGGTTCAATCAGCCCCAGCATTTT.

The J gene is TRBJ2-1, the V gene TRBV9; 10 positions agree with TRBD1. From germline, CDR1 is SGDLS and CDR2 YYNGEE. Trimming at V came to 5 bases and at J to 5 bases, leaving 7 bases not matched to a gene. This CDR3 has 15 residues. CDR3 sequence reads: CASSRQGAVNNEQFF. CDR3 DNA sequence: TGTGCCAGCAGTCGACAGGGGGCAGTGAACAATGAGCAGTTCTTC.

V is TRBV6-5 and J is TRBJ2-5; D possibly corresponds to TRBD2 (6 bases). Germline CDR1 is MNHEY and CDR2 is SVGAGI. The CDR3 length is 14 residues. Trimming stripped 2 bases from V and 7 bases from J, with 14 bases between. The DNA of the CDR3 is TGTGCCAGCAGTTACGGGCAGTCCGGGGGGACCCAGTACTTC. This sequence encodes CASSYGQSGGTQYF.

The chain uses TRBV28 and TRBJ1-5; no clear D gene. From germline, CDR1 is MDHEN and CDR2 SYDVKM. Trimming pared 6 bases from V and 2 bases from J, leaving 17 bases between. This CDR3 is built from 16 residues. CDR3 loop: CASSGRREIGNQPQHF. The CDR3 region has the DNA TGTGCCAGCAGCGGACGACGGGAGATCGGCAATCAGCCCCAGCATTTT.

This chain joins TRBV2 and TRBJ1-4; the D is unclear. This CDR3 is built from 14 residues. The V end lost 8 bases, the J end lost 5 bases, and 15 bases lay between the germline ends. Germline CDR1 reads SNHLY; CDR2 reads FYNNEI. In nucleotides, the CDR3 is TGTGCCAGCGGAGGCAGACCGCCCAATGAAAAACTGTTTTTT. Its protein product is CASGGRPPNEKLFF.